This T cell receptor (beta chain) was found in a study of OX40 agonist ivuxolimab in advanced cancers. Background for the entire study: Ivuxolimab was an agonistic, fully human IgG2 monoclonal antibody directed against OX40 (CD134), a costimulatory receptor. Intravenous ivuxolimab was administered to patients every 2 weeks at six dose levels: 0.01, 0.1, 0.3, 1.5, 3 and 10 mg/kg. Of the approximately 50 dose-escalation patients, hepatocellular carcinoma was present in about 20, melanoma in approximately 15, renal cell carcinoma in 9 and head and neck cancer in 9. In the dose-escalation cohort, around four fifths of patients were male, and the mean age was 60 years with a range of roughly 20 to 85. Patients were allowed to have had prior anti-PD-1, anti-PD-L1 or anti-CTLA-4 therapy, and roughly 40% of the dose-escalation patients had previously received checkpoint inhibitors. Three dose-escalation patients achieved partial responses, one with hepatocellular carcinoma and two with cutaneous melanoma. The purpose of peripheral TCRbeta sequencing was to test whether ivuxolimab changed TCR sequence diversity and led to clonal T-cell expansion. The paper covers the monotherapy dose-escalation part of the phase I ivuxolimab trial, which included N = 52 patients. On the study overall, not on this receptor specifically: After ivuxolimab, expanded clones were on average more numerous among CD8+ T cells than among CD4+ T cells. Low levels of normalized T-cell clonal expansion were also seen in some nonresponding patients. In partial responders in the 0.1-3.0 mg/kg groups, normalized peripheral clonal expansion was found to be among the lowest, especially among CD8+ T cells. At doses of 0.1 to 3.0 mg/kg, clonal expansion of both CD4+ and CD8+ blood T cells was observed from baseline to week 6. Antigen specificity was not determined for the clonally expanded peripheral T cells.

Genomic DNA was extracted from sorted cells for sequencing of the TCRbeta CDR3 region. The immunoSEQ Assay was used to sequence the TCRbeta CDR3 regions. TCRdb took this table from immuneACCESS and kept in-frame rearrangements with V and J called. Such tables lack part of the clones; where checked against another copy, unresolved V genes explain under half of the gap, and the rest is unexplained. The sample contains roughly 48,000 clones, roughly 84% of them found a single time. 1.1% of the sample comes from the top ten. V is reduced by 4 bases and J by 2 bases, leaving a spacing of 20 bases between them. The CDR3 runs 18 amino acids, cysteine and phenylalanine included. Only the CDR3 part of the read is kept: 54 bases, read in frame from the first base. From the germline V gene, CDR1 is SGHAT and CDR2 is FQNNGV. Patients with a history of autoimmune disease or receiving systemic immunosuppression were excluded from the trial. In every dose cohort, peripheral blood was drawn for TCR sequencing at baseline, cycle 4 day 1, and cycle 7 day 1. Samples were obtained from an open-label, multicenter, first-in-human phase I dose-escalation trial of ivuxolimab. Adults with locally advanced or metastatic head and neck squamous cell, hepatocellular, melanoma or renal cell carcinoma were enrolled in the trial. Before TCR sequencing, CD4+ T cells and CD8+ T cells from peripheral blood were sorted into separate populations.

In the case of this clone: The target of this receptor is not known. No base quality values were provided; no much bigger clone lies one nucleotide off.

The clonotype comes from an adult with an advanced solid tumor such as melanoma, head and neck, liver or kidney cancer. The V and J segments used are TRBV11-2 and TRBJ1-4, with a tentative D gene TRBD1 over 6 matching bases. The source material was CD4+ or CD8+ T cells sorted from blood, sampled in a trial of the OX40 agonist ivuxolimab. The nucleotides read TGTGCCAGCAGCTCCCACAGGAGGGGGGGCGTTACTAATGAAAAACTGTTTTTT. Its translation is CASSSHRRGGVTNEKLFF.